Below, 14 T cell receptor beta chains from the same sample are listed, as sequenced in a study of post-analysis software for immune sequencing data. Study-wide results and limits: Four or five TRBV segments (TRBV5-6, TRBV5-1 and TRBV20-1 among them) occurred more frequently in patients than in controls.

TCR beta cDNA libraries included unique molecular identifiers. TCRdb used MiXCR to reprocess the PCR reads, holding one entry per CDR3 protein. The data hold roughly 730,000 distinct CDR3 sequences, with 25% to 30% observed a single time. No antigens are known for them. The sequenced sample was blood. The receptor set was obtained from a girl aged 5-17 years with multiple sclerosis.

J is TRBJ2-1 and V is TRBV3-1, with TRBD2 matching over 14 bases. CDR3 length equals 16 residues. Germline CDR1 LGHDT, CDR2 YNNKEL (reference sequence). Trimming cost V 0 bases and J 14 bases; bases outside gene matches: 9. The CDR3, as DNA: TGTGCCAGCAGCCAAGACAACCGACTAGCGGGGGGGGATAAGTTCTTC. The encoded protein is CASSQDNRLAGGDKFF.

This clonotype has just a few counts. This sequence joins TRBV20-1 and TRBJ2-1; no firm D call. Germline values: CDR1 DFQATT, CDR2 SNEGSKA (reference sequence). CDR3 length equals 15 residues. Trimming took 0 bases from V and 8 from J, leaving 17 bases between them. The CDR3 protein is CSARDRKGWVDEQFF. CDR3 in DNA: TGCAGTGCTAGAGATCGAAAGGGATGGGTCGATGAGCAGTTCTTC.

Worth noting for this clonotype: A much larger clone differs by one base, so this may be a read error. The CDR3 end shows no conserved phenylalanine or tryptophan, and so a read error is likely. The V and J genes are TRBV29-1 and TRBJ2-3; D ambiguous. This CDR3 comprises 12 residues. Between the trimmed V and J ends, which lost 6 bases and 1 base, there was a span of 8 bases. The V gene's germline CDR1 is SQVTM and CDR2 ANQGSEA. In DNA, the CDR3 is TGCAGCGTGGCGGTAGGCACAGATACGCAGTATGTT. It is translated as CSVAVGTDTQYV.

The rearrangement uses TRBV5-1 and TRBJ2-3; 13 bases align to TRBD2. Trimming removed 4 bases from V and 3 bases from J; junction bases left unmatched: 8. CDR3 length: 17 amino acids. The germline V gene encodes CDR1 SGHRS and CDR2 YFSETQ. The CDR3 DNA sequence: TGCGCCAGCAGCGAGAGGACTAGCGGGAGTATAACAGATACGCAGTATTTT. It is translated as CASSERTSGSITDTQYF.

This clonotype was recorded a few times. The genes are TRBV3-1 and TRBJ1-2; 9 bases agree with TRBD1. V gave up 4 bases and J gave up 8 bases; unmatched junction bases: 8. The length of the CDR3 is 14 residues. The V gene's germline CDR1 is LGHDT and CDR2 YNNKEL (reference sequence). As DNA, the CDR3 is TGTGCCAGCAGCCTGGACAGGGGTCTTCGCGGCTACACCTTC. Translation gives CASSLDRGLRGYTF.

The gene calls are TRBV7-2 and TRBJ2-1; no firm D call. The CDR3 runs to 12 residues. From germline, CDR1 is SGHTA and CDR2 FQGNSA. V was trimmed by 4 bases and J by 7 bases, leaving 8 bases between them. The CDR3 reads CASSSYFNEQFF. The CDR3 DNA follows: TGTGCCAGCAGCTCGTATTTTAATGAGCAGTTCTTC.

This rearrangement joins TRBV7-2 to TRBJ2-1; 9 bases line up with TRBD2. The germline V gene encodes CDR1 SGHTA and CDR2 FQGNSA. V was clipped by 5 bases and J by 12 bases; unmatched bases: 17. The CDR3 length is 16 residues. The DNA of the CDR3 is TGTGCCAGCAGCCCGTTAGCGGGGGCGCCGGGGAGTGGGCAGTTCTTC. Protein product: CASSPLAGAPGSGQFF. Full variable domain (missing parts from reference TRBV7-2 and TRBJ2-1): GAGVSQSPSNKVTEKGKDVELRCDPISGHTALYWYRQSLGQGLEFLIYFQGNSAPDKSGLPSDRFSAERTGGSVSTLTIQRTQQEDSAVYLCASSPLAGAPGSGQFFGPGTRLTVL.

This clonotype has just a few counts. CDR3 nucleotide sequence: TGCGCCAGCAGCTTGGGCGACCCCGTCCGAGGCTACACCTTC. This encodes CASSLGDPVRGYTF. The V call is TRBV5-1, the J call TRBJ1-2; D remains ambiguous. The germline gives CDR1 SGHRS, CDR2 YFSETQ. The CDR3 is 14 amino acids. Deletions cut 0 bases from V and 8 bases from J, with 14 bases between.

This chain joins TRBV3-1 and TRBJ1-1, with a tentative D call TRBD1 (6 bases). The CDR3 spans 13 residues. Germline assignment: CDR1 LGHDT and CDR2 YNNKEL (reference sequence). V was pared by 7 bases and J by 1 base, with 10 bases between. The CDR3 DNA follows: TGTGCCAGCACCGGGACATGGAACACTGAAGCTTTCTTT. Its translation is CASTGTWNTEAFF.

This clonotype was detected only a few times. The rearrangement joins TRBV29-1 to TRBJ1-5, with 9 nucleotides matching TRBD1. V lost 7 bases and J lost 10; bases outside the gene matches: 8. Germline loops: CDR1 SQVTM, CDR2 ANQGSEA. The CDR3 extends over 12 amino acids. CDR3 DNA: TGCAGCGCCGGGGACAGGGAAACTCCCCAGCATTTT. It is translated as CSAGDRETPQHF.

The V and J genes are TRBV9 and TRBJ2-5, with unresolved D. The CDR3 is 15 residues long. The V gene's germline CDR1 is SGDLS and CDR2 YYNGEE. Trimming removed 0 bases from V and 4 bases from J, with 13 bases in between. The CDR3 is CASSVGVSGGETQYF. Written as DNA, the CDR3 is TGTGCCAGCAGCGTAGGGGTCTCCGGTGGAGAGACCCAGTACTTC. Together with reference TRBV9 and TRBJ2-5, the CDR3 gives the full variable domain: DSGVTQTPKHLITATGQRVTLRCSPRSGDLSVYWYQQSLDQGLQFLIQYYNGEERAKGNILERFSAQQFPDLHSELNLSSLELGDSALYFCASSVGVSGGETQYFGPGTRLLVL.

This sequence joins TRBV28 and TRBJ1-2; D perhaps matches TRBD1 (5 bases). The CDR3 is 13 residues long. Germline V lookup: CDR1 MDHEN, CDR2 SYDVKM. V lost 7 bases to trimming and J lost 3 bases, with 12 bases between them. CDR3 nucleotide sequence: TGTGCCAGCATCACGACGGGGGACTATGGCTACACCTTC. The encoded protein is CASITTGDYGYTF.

This clonotype was seen more than once but under ten times. This chain uses TRBV7-2 with TRBJ2-3; D remains unclear. Germline-derived CDR1 and CDR2 are SGHTA and FQGNSA. V lost 1 base and J 1 base, leaving 9 bases between the germline ends. CDR3 size: 15 residues. CDR3 DNA sequence: TGTGCCAGCAGCTTAGAACGGCAGGGCACAGATACGCAGTATTTT. Translated: CASSLERQGTDTQYF.

This clonotype showed up just a few times. This sequence joins TRBV5-1 and TRBJ1-1, with 9 nucleotides matching TRBD1. Trimming removed 3 bases from V and 7 bases from J; junction bases left unmatched: 4. The CDR3 is 13 residues long. CDR1 and CDR2 from the germline V gene are SGHRS and YFSETQ. DNA for the CDR3: TGCGCCAGCAGCTCCGGGACAGGGCTTGAAGCTTTCTTT. As protein: CASSSGTGLEAFF.